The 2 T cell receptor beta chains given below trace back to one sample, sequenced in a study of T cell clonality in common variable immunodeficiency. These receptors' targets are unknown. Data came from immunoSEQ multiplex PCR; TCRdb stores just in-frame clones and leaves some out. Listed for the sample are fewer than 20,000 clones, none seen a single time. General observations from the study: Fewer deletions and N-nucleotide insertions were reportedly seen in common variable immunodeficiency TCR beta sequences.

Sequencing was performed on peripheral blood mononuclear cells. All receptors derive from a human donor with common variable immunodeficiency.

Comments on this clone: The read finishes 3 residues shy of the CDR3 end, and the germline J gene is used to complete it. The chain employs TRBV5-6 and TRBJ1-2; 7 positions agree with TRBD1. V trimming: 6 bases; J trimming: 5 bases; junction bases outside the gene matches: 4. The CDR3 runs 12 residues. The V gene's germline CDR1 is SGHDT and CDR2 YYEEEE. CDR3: CASTGQSYGYTF. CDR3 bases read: TGTGCCAGCACGGGACAGTCATATGGC.

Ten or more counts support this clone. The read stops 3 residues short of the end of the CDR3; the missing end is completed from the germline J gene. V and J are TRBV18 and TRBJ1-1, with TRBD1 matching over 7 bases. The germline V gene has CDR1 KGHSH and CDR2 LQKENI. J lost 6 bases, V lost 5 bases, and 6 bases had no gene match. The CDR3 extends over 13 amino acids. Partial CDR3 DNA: TGTGCCAGCTCAGCGACAGGGCCCCCTGAA. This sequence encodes CASSATGPPE. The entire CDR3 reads CASSATGPPEAFF.